Sequencing of this T cell receptor beta chain was carried out in a study of control samples from healthy donors and cancer patients. In regard to this clone: Distinct nucleotide sequences in the sample also encode this CDR3.

Some clones are missing from TCRdb's copy, which holds only in-frame ones; the method was immunoSEQ multiplex PCR. The sample has some 190,000 clones; approximately 90% are singletons. The V gene end was trimmed by 5 bases and the J gene end by 4 bases; junction bases not matched to a gene: 5. The CDR3 is 15 amino acids. Germline V gene sequence: CDR1 SGHVS, CDR2 FQNEAQ. This TCR was recovered from a man aged 30 to 45 in good health. The chain joins TRBV7-8 to TRBJ2-7; 13 bases are a match to TRBD2. The sample taken for sequencing was blood. The CDR3 loop is CASSLTSGGAYEQYF. The CDR3 DNA reads TGTGCCAGCAGCCTAACTAGCGGGGGGGCATACGAGCAGTACTTC. The full variable domain, with the rest looked up from reference TRBV7-8 and TRBJ2-7, is GAGVSQSPRYKVAKRGQDVALRCDPISGHVSLFWYQQALGQGPEFLTYFQNEAQLDKSGLPSDRFFAERPEGSVSTLKIQRTQQEDSAVYLCASSLTSGGAYEQYFGPGTRLTVT.